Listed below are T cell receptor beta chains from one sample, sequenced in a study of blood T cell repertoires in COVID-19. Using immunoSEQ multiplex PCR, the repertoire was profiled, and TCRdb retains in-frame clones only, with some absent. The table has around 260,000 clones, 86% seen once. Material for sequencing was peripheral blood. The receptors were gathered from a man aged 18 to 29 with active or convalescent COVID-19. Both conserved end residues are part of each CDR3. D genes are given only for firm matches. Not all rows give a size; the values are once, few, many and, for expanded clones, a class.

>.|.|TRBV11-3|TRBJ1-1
CASSPSGSSTEAFF
TGTGCCAGCAGCCCCTCAGGTTCGAGCACTGAAGCTTTCTTT
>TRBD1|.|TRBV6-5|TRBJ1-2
CASSYHRGSNYGYTF
TGTGCCAGCAGTTATCACAGGGGATCTAACTATGGCTACACCTTC
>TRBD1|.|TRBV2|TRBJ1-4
CASNDRVASEKLFF
TGTGCCAGTAATGACAGGGTTGCTTCTGAAAAACTGTTTTTT
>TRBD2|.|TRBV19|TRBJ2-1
CASSLGLAGNEQFF
TGTGCCAGTAGTTTAGGACTAGCGGGAAATGAGCAGTTCTTC
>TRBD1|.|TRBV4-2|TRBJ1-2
CASSQTDRGVEGYTF
TGTGCCAGCAGCCAGACCGACAGGGGAGTCGAAGGCTACACCTTC
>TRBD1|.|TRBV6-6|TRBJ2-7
CASSTPGQGYEQYF
TGTGCCAGCAGTACGCCGGGACAGGGGTACGAGCAGTACTTC
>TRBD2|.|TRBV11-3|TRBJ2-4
CASSVFGLAGEGAKNIQYF
TGTGCCAGCAGTGTGTTCGGTCTAGCGGGAGAAGGAGCCAAAAACATTCAGTACTTC
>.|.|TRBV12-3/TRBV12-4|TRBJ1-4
CASSHNRERLFF
TGTGCCAGCAGTCACAACAGGGAGCGACTGTTTTTT
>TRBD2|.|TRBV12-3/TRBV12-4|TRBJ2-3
CASGEGGGDTQYF
TGTGCCAGCGGGGAGGGAGGTGGGGATACGCAGTATTTT
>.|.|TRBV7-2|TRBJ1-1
CASRWGGYQNTEAFF
TGTGCCAGCAGATGGGGGGGCTATCAGAACACTGAAGCTTTCTTT
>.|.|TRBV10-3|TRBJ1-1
CAISRQSDMNTEAFF
TGTGCCATCAGTCGACAGAGCGACATGAACACTGAAGCTTTCTTT
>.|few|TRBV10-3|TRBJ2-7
CAISPPGTPTYEQYF
TGTGCCATCAGTCCCCCCGGGACACCCACCTACGAGCAGTACTTC
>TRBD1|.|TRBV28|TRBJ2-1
CASSYQDREADEQFF
TGTGCCAGCAGTTACCAGGACAGGGAGGCGGATGAGCAGTTCTTC
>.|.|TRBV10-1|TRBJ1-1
CASSDSTEAFF
TGCGCCAGCAGTGACAGTACTGAAGCTTTCTTT
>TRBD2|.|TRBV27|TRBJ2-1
CATAGTSGPVEQFF
TGTGCCACAGCGGGGACTAGCGGGCCCGTTGAGCAGTTCTTC
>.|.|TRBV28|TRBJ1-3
CASSDSSGNTIYF
TGTGCCAGCAGTGACAGCTCTGGAAACACCATATATTTT
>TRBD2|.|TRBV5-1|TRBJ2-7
CASSLAPGGGAEQYF
TGCGCCAGCAGCTTGGCCCCCGGGGGGGGCGCCGAGCAGTACTTC
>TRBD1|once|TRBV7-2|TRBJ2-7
CASSLQGDGEQYF
TGTGCCAGCAGCTTACAGGGGGACGGCGAGCAGTACTTC
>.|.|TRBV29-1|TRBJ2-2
CSVLRSANTGELFF
TGCAGCGTTTTAAGGAGCGCGAACACCGGGGAGCTGTTTTTT
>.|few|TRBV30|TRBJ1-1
CAWSFRDKNTEAFF
TGTGCCTGGAGTTTCCGGGACAAGAACACTGAAGCTTTCTTT